The clone carrying this T cell receptor (beta chain) was seen more than once but under ten times. Generated by immunoSEQ multiplex PCR, the TCRdb table keeps only in-frame clones and is missing some. The top ten clones hold around 2.5% of a sample with about 260,000 clones, approximately 92% of them seen once. The CDR3 is 14 residues long. CDR1 KGHDR and CDR2 SFDVKD come from the germline V gene. V was pared by 9 bases and J by 2 bases, with 15 bases between. This sample is part of a study of blood T cell repertoires in COVID-19. About the study: PBMCs, B-cell-depleted T cells, or T cells provided the cDNA or gDNA that made up the material.

Sequenced material: peripheral blood. The receptor comes from a person under 35 with COVID-19, enrolled during active disease. The chain couples TRBV24-1 to TRBJ1-1, with a tentative D call TRBD1 (5 bases). CDR3 sequence reads: CATSGGTGNTEAFF. CDR3 sequence (DNA): TGTGCCACCTCGGGGGGGACGGGAAACACTGAAGCTTTCTTT.